The 20 T cell receptor beta chains in this list originate from one sample, sequenced in a study of blood T cell repertoires in COVID-19. Some clones are missing from TCRdb's copy, which holds only in-frame ones; the method was immunoSEQ multiplex PCR. The table shows roughly 100,000 clones, with about 83% occurring only once. The sample was peripheral blood. All receptors come from a middle-aged man with active or convalescent COVID-19.

The chain uses TRBV11-2 and TRBJ1-6, with TRBD1 identical over 10 bases. The CDR3 consists of 17 residues. The V gene end was trimmed by 5 bases and the J gene end by 5 bases; junction bases not matched to a gene: 9. Per the germline V gene, CDR1 is SGHAT and CDR2 is FQNNGV. Written as DNA, the CDR3 is TGTGCCAGCAGCCCCCGGACAGGGGGGGTAAATAATTCACCCCTCCACTTT. It specifies CASSPRTGGVNNSPLHF.

This chain joins TRBV27 and TRBJ1-6, with D possibly matching TRBD1 (6 bases). CDR1 is MNHEY and CDR2 is SMNVEV in the germline V gene (reference sequence). Trimming removed 2 bases from V and 8 bases from J, with 13 bases in between. This CDR3 has 15 residues. CDR3: CASSLGSDSHSPLHF. DNA for the CDR3: TGTGCCAGCAGTTTAGGTTCGGACAGTCATTCACCCCTCCACTTT.

This chain connects TRBV18 to TRBJ1-2; TRBD1 matches at 8 bases. The V gene end was trimmed by 6 bases and the J gene end by 6 bases; junction bases not matched to a gene: 12. This CDR3 spans 15 amino acids. The germline gives CDR1 KGHSH, CDR2 LQKENI. The CDR3 region is CASSTVFPGGDGYTF. In DNA form, the CDR3 reads TGTGCCAGCTCCACCGTGTTTCCAGGGGGCGATGGCTACACCTTC.

J is TRBJ1-4 and V is TRBV4-3; 7 nucleotides match TRBD1. The V gene's germline CDR1 is LGHNA and CDR2 YSLEER. The CDR3 is made up of 17 amino acids. The trim removed 4 bases at V and 4 bases at J, leaving 12 bases unmatched. The CDR3 DNA is TGCGCCAGCAGCCCCGGGTTTTCGAACAGGGGTAATGAAAAACTGTTTTTT. It translates to CASSPGFSNRGNEKLFF.

The chain carries TRBV7-5 and TRBJ2-7; the tabulated D call, TRBD1, remains unverified against the DNA. TRBV7-5 is annotated as a pseudogene. The CDR3 spans 17 residues. CDR3 bases: TGTGTCAGAACCCAACCGCCCCGGGACAGCGAAACCTACGAGCAGTACTTC. It yields the protein CVRTQPPRDSETYEQYF.

This chain connects TRBV7-3 to TRBJ2-7; a possible D gene is TRBD1 (6 bases). Germline lookup yields CDR1 SGHTA and CDR2 FQGTGA. CDR3 length: 15 amino acids. With 4 bases removed from V and 5 bases from J, the gap between germline ends came to 18 bases. The CDR3 loop is CASSWINRENDEQYF. In nucleotides, the CDR3 is TGTGCCAGCAGCTGGATTAACAGGGAAAACGACGAGCAGTACTTC.

The chain couples TRBV11-1 to TRBJ2-7, with D possibly TRBD1 on 5 matching bases. Germline V gene sequence: CDR1 SGHAT, CDR2 FQDESV (reference sequence). This CDR3 has 15 residues. Trimming shortened V by 0 bases and J by 0 bases, and 9 bases separated the two germline ends. The chain's CDR3 is CASSLAETVSYEQYF. CDR3 sequence (DNA): TGTGCCAGCAGCTTAGCGGAGACAGTCTCCTACGAGCAGTACTTC.

The chain has TRBV10-3 and TRBJ2-1; 14 positions agree with TRBD2. V was pared by 6 bases and J by 2 bases, with 6 bases of the junction left unmatched. Germline V lookup: CDR1 ENHRY, CDR2 SYGVKD. The CDR3 extends over 17 amino acids. The CDR3 sequence: CAIRVTSGGGTYNEQFF. The CDR3 bases are TGTGCCATCAGGGTGACTAGCGGGGGGGGTACCTACAATGAGCAGTTCTTC.

The V and J genes are TRBV9 and TRBJ1-6; tentatively, D is TRBD1 (5 bases). V was pared by 4 bases and J by 1 base, with 18 bases between. Germline CDR1 is SGDLS and CDR2 is YYNGEE. This CDR3 is 18 amino acids long. CDR3 amino acids: CASSRDSKPRSYNSPLHF. In DNA form, the CDR3 reads TGTGCCAGCAGCCGCGACAGTAAGCCTAGGTCCTATAATTCACCCCTCCACTTT.

The chain recombines TRBV11-2 with TRBJ2-5, with TRBD1 matching 10 bases. The V and J ends lost 5 bases and 4 bases, in that order; junction bases with no gene match: 7. CDR3 length: 15 residues. Germline assignment: CDR1 SGHAT and CDR2 FQNNGV. CDR3 sequence (DNA): TGTGCCAGCAGCGGCCGGGACAGGGGAGGAGAGACCCAGTACTTC. This encodes CASSGRDRGGETQYF.

The V and J genes are TRBV18 and TRBJ2-7, with D tentatively TRBD2 (5 bases). Germline V CDR1 and CDR2: KGHSH, LQKENI. The germline V and J ends were trimmed by 6 bases and 0 bases, with 9 bases remaining between them. The length of the CDR3 is 13 residues. The CDR3 nucleotides are TGTGCCAGCTCGGGAGTTAGCTCCTACGAGCAGTACTTC. Translated: CASSGVSSYEQYF.

The gene calls are TRBV3-1 (or the pseudogene TRBV3-2) and TRBJ1-6; weak D call: TRBD1 (5 bases). Germline assignment: CDR1 LGHDT and CDR2 YNNKEL (reference sequence). The V end was cut by 1 base, the J end by 8 bases, with 9 bases between. This CDR3 has 14 residues. The CDR3, as DNA: TGTGCCAGCAGCCAAGGACAGCAGTATTCACCCCTCCACTTT. Translated: CASSQGQQYSPLHF.

The chain links TRBV9 to TRBJ2-7; 10 bases match TRBD1. Germline CDR1 and CDR2: SGDLS and YYNGEE. This CDR3 is 15 amino acids long. V was pared by 0 bases and J by 4 bases, with 4 bases of the junction left unmatched. The DNA for the CDR3 is TGTGCCAGCAGCGTAGGGACAGGGGGAGGGTACGAGCAGTACTTC. It codes for CASSVGTGGGYEQYF.

The chain couples TRBV15 to TRBJ2-1; possible D gene TRBD2, 6 bases. Per the germline V gene, CDR1 is LNHNV and CDR2 is YYDKDF (reference sequence). V lost 1 base to trimming and J lost 13 bases, with 17 bases between them. The CDR3 sequence is 14 residues long. This chain's CDR3 is CATSRADGGSGQFF. As DNA, the CDR3 is TGTGCCACCAGCAGAGCCGATGGGGGTAGCGGACAGTTCTTC.

The table lists this clone with a few counts. The chain is built from TRBV5-1 and TRBJ1-6; D may be TRBD1 (5 bases). Germline V CDR1 and CDR2: SGHRS, YFSETQ. Trimming took 6 bases from V and 6 from J, leaving 16 bases between them. There are 15 residues in the CDR3. The CDR3 DNA reads as TGCGCCAGCACCGAGTCCCAGGGAAGTAATTCACCCCTCCACTTT. This encodes CASTESQGSNSPLHF.

The CDR3 loop reads CASSRQLAGVAREQYF. The CDR3 DNA sequence: TGCGCCAGCAGCCGGCAACTAGCGGGGGTCGCCCGGGAGCAGTACTTC. This rearrangement joins TRBV4-3 to TRBJ2-7, with 11 bases lining up with TRBD2. V lost 4 bases, J lost 7 bases, and 12 bases stayed unmatched. CDR3 length: 16 residues. Per germline, CDR1 LGHNA and CDR2 YSLEER.

The V and J genes are TRBV12-1 and TRBJ1-2. TRBV12-1 is described as a pseudogene. The CDR3 runs 16 residues. CDR3: CASSFAREQAIFGYTF. DNA for the CDR3: TGTGCCAGCAGCTTTGCGCGGGAGCAGGCGATCTTTGGCTACACCTTC.

J is TRBJ1-5 and V is TRBV6-2 or TRBV6-3; 8 nucleotides match TRBD1. The J segment lost 4 bases and the V segment lost 2 bases, leaving 10 bases of the junction unmatched. The length of the CDR3 is 17 residues. Looked up from germline, CDR1 is MNHEY and CDR2 is SVGEGT. The CDR3 coding sequence is TGTGCCAGCAGTTACGGGTGGACAAGACAGGGGAATCAGCCCCAGCATTTT. Translated: CASSYGWTRQGNQPQHF.

The genes are TRBV7-8 and TRBJ2-3; 13 bases align to TRBD2. Germline-derived CDR1 and CDR2 are SGHVS and FQNEAQ. V trimming: 5 bases; J trimming: 7 bases; junction bases outside the gene matches: 6. This CDR3 has 15 residues. CDR3 loop: CASSREGLAGNTQYF. CDR3 DNA: TGTGCCAGCAGCCGCGAGGGACTAGCGGGGAATACGCAGTATTTT.

The chain recombines TRBV7-2 with TRBJ2-5, with D possibly TRBD2 on 6 matching bases. Germline CDR1 reads SGHTA; CDR2 reads FQGNSA. V was shortened by 0 bases and J by 3 bases, with 11 bases between the two germline ends. This CDR3 has 15 residues. The CDR3 nucleotides are TGTGCCAGCAGCTTAGCGCGTATAGCGGAAGAGACCCAGTACTTC. Encoded protein: CASSLARIAEETQYF.